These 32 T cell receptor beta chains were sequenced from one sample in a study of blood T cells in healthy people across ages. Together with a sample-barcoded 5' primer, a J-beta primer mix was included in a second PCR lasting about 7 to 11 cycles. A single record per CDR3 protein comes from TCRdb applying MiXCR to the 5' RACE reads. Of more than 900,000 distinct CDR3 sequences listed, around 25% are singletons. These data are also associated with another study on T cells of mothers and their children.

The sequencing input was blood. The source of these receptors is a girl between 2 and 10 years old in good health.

CDR3 protein: CASSQELAEVLNEKLFF. CDR3 DNA sequence: TGCGCCAGCAGCCAAGAATTGGCTGAGGTACTTAATGAAAAACTGTTTTTT. The chain recombines TRBV4-1 with TRBJ1-4; unclear D gene. The CDR3 totals 17 residues. In germline, CDR1 is MGHRA, CDR2 YSYEKL. Trimming took off 0 bases at V and 4 bases at J, with 15 bases between the two ends.

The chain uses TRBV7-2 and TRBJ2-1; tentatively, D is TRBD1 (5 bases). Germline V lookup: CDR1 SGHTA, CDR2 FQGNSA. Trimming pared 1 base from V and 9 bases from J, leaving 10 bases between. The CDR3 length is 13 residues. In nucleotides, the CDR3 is TGTGCCAGCAGCTTAGTGACCCAGGGTGAGCAGTTCTTC. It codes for CASSLVTQGEQFF.

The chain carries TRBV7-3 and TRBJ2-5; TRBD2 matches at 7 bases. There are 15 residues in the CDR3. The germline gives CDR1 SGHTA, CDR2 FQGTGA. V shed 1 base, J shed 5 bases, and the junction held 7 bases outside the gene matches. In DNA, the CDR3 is TGTGCCAGCAGCTTAAATGGGGGGGAGTCGGAGACCCAGTACTTC. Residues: CASSLNGGESETQYF. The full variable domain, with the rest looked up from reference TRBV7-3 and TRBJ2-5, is GAGVSQTPSNKVTEKGKYVELRCDPISGHTALYWYRQSLGQGPEFLIYFQGTGAADDSGLPNDRFFAVRPEGSVSTLKIQRTERGDSAVYLCASSLNGGESETQYFGPGTRLLVL.

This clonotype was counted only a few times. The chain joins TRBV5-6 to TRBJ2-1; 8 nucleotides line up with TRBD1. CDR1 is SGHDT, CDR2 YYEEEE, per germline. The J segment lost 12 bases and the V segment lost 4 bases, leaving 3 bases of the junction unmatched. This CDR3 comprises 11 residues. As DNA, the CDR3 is TGTGCCAGCAGCGACAGGGGCTGGCAGTTCTTC. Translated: CASSDRGWQFF.

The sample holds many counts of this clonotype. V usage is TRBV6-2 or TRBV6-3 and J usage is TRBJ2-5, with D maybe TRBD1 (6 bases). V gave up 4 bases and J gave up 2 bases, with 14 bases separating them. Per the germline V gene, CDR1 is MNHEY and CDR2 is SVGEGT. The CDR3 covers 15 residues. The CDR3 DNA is TGTGCCAGCAGTTGGACAGCGAATCTACAAGAGACCCAGTACTTC. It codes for CASSWTANLQETQYF.

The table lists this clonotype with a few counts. CDR3: CASTHGGNTEAFF. CDR3 bases: TGTGCCAGTACCCACGGGGGGAACACTGAAGCTTTCTTT. The V gene is TRBV19, the J gene TRBJ1-1; possible D gene TRBD1, 5 bases. The V gene lost 7 bases and the J gene lost 1 base, with 10 bases spanning the gap. The CDR3 totals 13 residues. CDR1 is LNHDA and CDR2 is SQIVND in the germline V gene (reference sequence).

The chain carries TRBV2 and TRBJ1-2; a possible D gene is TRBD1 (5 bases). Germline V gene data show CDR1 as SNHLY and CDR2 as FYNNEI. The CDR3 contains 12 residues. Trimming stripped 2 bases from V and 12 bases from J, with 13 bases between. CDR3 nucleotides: TGTGCCAGCAGTGAACAAGGGACGGGGGACACCTTC. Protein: CASSEQGTGDTF.

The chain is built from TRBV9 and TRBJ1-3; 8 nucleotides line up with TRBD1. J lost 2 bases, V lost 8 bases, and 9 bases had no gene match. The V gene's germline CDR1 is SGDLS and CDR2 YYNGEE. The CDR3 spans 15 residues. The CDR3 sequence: CASGQGPTTGNTIYF. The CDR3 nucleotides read TGTGCCAGTGGACAGGGACCGACTACTGGAAACACCATATATTTT.

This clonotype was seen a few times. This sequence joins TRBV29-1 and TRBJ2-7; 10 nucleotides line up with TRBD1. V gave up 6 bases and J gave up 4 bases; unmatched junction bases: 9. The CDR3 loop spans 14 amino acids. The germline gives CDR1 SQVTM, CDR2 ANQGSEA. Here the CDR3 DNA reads TGCAGCGTCGAGATACCGGGACAGGGGTACGAGCAGTACTTC. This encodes CSVEIPGQGYEQYF.

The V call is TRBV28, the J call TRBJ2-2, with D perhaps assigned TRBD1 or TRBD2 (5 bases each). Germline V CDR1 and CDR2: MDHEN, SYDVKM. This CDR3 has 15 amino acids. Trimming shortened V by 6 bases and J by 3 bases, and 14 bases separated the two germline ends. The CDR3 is CASSVWDRYTGELFF. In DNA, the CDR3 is TGTGCCAGCAGCGTATGGGACCGATACACCGGGGAGCTGTTTTTT.

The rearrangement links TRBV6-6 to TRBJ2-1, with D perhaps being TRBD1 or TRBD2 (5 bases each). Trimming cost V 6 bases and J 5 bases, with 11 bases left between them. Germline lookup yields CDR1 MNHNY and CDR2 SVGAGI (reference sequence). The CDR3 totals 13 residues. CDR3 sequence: CASSFLGDNEQFF. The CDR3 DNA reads TGTGCCAGCAGCTTTCTGGGGGACAATGAGCAGTTCTTC.

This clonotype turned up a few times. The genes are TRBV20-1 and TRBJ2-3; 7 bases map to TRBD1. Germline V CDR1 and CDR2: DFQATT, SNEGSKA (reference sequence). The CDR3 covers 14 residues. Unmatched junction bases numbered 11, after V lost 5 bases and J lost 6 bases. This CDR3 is CSAPYDRVSDTQYF. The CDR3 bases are TGCAGTGCTCCTTACGACAGGGTCTCCGATACGCAGTATTTT.

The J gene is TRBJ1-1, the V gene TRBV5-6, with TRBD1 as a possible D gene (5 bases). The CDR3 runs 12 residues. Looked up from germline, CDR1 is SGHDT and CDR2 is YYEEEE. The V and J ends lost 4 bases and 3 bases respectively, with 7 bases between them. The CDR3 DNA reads TGTGCCAGCAGCAAAGGGGACACTGAAGCTTTCTTT. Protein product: CASSKGDTEAFF.

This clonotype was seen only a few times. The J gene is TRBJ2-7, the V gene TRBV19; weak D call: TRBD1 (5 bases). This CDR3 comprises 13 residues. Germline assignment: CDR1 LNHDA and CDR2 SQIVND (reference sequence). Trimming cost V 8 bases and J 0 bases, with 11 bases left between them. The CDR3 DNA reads TGTGCCAGTGGGGCCCTCTACTCCTACGAGCAGTACTTC. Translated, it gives CASGALYSYEQYF.

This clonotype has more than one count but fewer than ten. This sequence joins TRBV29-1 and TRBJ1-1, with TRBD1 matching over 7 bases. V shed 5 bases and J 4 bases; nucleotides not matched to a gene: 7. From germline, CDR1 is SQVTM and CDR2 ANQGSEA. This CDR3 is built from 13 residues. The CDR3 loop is CSVPGQFGTEAFF. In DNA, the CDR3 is TGCAGCGTTCCGGGACAGTTCGGCACTGAAGCTTTCTTT.

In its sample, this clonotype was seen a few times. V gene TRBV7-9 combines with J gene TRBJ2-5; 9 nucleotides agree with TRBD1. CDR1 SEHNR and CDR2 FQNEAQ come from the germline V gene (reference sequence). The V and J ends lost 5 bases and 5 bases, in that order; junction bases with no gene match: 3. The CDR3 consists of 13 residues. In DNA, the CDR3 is TGTGCCAGCAGCCGACAGGGGGATGAGACCCAGTACTTC. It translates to CASSRQGDETQYF.

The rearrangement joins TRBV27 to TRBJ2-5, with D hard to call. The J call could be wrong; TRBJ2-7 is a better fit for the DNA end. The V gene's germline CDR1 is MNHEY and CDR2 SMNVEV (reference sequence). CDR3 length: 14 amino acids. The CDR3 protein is CASSLSNNRGEQYF. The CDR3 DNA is TGTGCCAGCAGTTTATCGAATAACCGAGGCGAGCAGTACTTC.

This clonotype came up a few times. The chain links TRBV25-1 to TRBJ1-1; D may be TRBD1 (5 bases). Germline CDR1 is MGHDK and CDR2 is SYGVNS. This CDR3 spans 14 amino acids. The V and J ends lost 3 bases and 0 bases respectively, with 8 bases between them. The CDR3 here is CASSDWGMNTEAFF. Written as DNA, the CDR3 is TGTGCCAGCAGTGATTGGGGGATGAACACTGAAGCTTTCTTT.

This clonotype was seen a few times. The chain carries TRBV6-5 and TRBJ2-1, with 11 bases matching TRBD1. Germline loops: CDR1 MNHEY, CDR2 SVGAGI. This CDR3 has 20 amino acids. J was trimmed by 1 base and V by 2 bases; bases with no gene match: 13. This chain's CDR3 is CASSYPNKDRGLKSYNEQFF. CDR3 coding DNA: TGTGCCAGCAGTTACCCAAACAAGGACAGGGGGCTAAAGTCCTACAATGAGCAGTTCTTC.

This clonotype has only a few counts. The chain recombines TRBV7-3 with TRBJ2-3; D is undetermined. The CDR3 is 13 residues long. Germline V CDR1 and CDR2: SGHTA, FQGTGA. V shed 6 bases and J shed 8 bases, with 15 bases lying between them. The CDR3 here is CASSSDAGITQYF. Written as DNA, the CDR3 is TGTGCCAGCAGTTCAGACGCCGGCATTACGCAGTATTTT.

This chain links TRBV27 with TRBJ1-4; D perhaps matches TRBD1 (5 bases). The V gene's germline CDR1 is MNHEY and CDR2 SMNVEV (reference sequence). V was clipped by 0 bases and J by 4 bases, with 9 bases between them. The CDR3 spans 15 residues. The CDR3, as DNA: TGTGCCAGCAGTTTATCGTCAGGGTATAATGAAAAACTGTTTTTT. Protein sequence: CASSLSSGYNEKLFF.

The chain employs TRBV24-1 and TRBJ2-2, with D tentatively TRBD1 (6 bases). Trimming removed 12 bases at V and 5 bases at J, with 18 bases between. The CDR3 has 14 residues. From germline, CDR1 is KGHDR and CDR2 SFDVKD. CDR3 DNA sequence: TGTGCCGCGGATGGGGGCCCGGGGACCGGGGAGCTGTTTTTT. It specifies CAADGGPGTGELFF.

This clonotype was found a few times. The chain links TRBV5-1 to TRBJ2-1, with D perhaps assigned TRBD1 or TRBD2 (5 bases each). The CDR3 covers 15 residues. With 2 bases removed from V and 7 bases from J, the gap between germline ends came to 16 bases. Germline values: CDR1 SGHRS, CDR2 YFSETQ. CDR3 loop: CASSLPGAGQNEQFF. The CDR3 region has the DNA TGCGCCAGCAGCTTACCCGGGGCAGGACAAAATGAGCAGTTCTTC.

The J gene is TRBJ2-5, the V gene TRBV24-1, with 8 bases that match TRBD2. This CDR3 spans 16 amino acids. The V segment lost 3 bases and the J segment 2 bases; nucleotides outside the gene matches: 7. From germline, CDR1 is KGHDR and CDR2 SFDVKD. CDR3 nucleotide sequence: TGTGCCACCAGTGATGGGACTAGGAGGGCGCAAGAGACCCAGTACTTC. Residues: CATSDGTRRAQETQYF.

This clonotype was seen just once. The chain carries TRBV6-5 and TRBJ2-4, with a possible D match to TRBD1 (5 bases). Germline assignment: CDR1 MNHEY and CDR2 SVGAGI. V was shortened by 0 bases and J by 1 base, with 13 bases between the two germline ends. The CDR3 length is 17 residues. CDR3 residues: CASSYSARGNAKNIQYF. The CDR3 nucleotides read TGTGCCAGCAGTTACTCGGCAAGGGGCAATGCCAAAAACATTCAGTACTTC.

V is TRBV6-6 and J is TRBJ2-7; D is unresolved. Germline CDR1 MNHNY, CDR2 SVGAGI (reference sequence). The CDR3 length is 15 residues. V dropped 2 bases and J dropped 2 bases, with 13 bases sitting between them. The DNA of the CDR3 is TGTGCCAGCAGTTACAGCCCTTCCGCCCCCTACGAGCAGTACTTC. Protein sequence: CASSYSPSAPYEQYF.

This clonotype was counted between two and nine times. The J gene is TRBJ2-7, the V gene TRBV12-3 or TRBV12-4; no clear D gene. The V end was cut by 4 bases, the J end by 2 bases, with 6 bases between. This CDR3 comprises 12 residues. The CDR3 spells CASSSITYEQYF. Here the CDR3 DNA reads TGTGCCAGCAGTTCCATTACCTACGAGCAGTACTTC.

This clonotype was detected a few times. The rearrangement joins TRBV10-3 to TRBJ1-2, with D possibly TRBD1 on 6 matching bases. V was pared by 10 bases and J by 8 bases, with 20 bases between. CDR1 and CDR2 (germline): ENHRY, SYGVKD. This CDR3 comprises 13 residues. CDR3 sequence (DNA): TGTGCCAACACCGGACAGATGGGATTCGGCTACACCTTC. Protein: CANTGQMGFGYTF.

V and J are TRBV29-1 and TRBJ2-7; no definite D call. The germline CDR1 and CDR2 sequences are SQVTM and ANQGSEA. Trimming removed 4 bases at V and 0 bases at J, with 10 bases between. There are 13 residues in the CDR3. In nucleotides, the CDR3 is TGCAGCGTTGCTCGACGGTACTCCTACGAGCAGTACTTC. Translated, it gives CSVARRYSYEQYF.

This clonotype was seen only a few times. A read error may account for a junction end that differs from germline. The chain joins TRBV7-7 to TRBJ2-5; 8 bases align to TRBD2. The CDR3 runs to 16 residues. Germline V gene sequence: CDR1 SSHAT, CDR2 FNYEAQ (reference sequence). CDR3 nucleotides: TGTGCTAGCAGCTTATCTTCTAGCGGGTACCAAGAGACCCAGTACTTC. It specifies CASSLSSSGYQETQYF. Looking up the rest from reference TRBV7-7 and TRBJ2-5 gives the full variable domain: GAGVSQSPRYKVTKRGQDVTLRCDPISSHATLYWYQQALGQGPEFLTYFNYEAQPDKSGLPSDRFSAERPEGSISTLTIQRTEQRDSAMYRCASSLSSSGYQETQYFGPGTRLLVL.

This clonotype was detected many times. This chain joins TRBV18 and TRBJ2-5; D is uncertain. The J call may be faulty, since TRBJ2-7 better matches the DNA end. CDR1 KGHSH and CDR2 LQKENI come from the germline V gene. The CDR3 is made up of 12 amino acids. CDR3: CASSPSFYEQYF. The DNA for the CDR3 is TGTGCCAGCTCACCCTCTTTCTACGAGCAGTACTTC.

The CDR3 DNA sequence: TGTGCCAGCATCCTCATGGGGGCAGCTAATGAAAAACTGTTTTTT. It codes for CASILMGAANEKLFF. The rearrangement links TRBV5-6 to TRBJ1-4; possibly TRBD1 for D (6 bases). Germline-derived CDR1 and CDR2 are SGHDT and YYEEEE. This CDR3 has 15 residues. With 6 bases removed from V and 3 bases from J, the gap between germline ends came to 15 bases.